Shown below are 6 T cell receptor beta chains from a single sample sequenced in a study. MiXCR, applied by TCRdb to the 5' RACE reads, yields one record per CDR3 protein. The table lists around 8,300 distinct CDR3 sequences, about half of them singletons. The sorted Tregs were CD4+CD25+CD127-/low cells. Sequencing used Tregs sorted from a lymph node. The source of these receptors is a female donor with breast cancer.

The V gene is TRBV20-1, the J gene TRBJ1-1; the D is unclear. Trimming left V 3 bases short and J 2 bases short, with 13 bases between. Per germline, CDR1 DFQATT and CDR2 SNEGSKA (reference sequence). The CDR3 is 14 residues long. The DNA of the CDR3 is TGCAGTGCTAGCCCCATGACTGCTAACACTGAAGCTTTCTTT. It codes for CSASPMTANTEAFF.

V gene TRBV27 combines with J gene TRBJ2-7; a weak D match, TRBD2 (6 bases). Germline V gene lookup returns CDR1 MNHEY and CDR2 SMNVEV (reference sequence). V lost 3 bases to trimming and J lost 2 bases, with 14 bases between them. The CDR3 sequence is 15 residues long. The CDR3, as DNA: TGTGCCAGCAGTTTGGGGGGACTTGCCGCCTACGAGCAGTACTTC. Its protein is CASSLGGLAAYEQYF.

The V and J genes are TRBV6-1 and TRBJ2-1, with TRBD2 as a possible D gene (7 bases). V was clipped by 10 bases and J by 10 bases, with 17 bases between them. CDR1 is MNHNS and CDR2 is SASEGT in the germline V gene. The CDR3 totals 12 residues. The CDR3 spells CAISPGGREQFF. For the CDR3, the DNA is TGTGCCATCTCCCCGGGGGGCAGGGAGCAGTTCTTC.

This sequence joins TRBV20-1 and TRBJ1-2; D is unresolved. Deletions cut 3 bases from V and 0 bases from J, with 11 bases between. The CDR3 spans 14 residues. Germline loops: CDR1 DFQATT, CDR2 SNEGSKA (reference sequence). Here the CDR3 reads CSASQNSANYGYTF. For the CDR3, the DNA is TGCAGTGCTAGTCAGAACAGCGCTAACTATGGCTACACCTTC.

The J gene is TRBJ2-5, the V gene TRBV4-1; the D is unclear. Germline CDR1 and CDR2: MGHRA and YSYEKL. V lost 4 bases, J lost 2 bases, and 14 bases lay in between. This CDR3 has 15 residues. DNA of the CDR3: TGCGCCAGCAGCCCCTCCGGGCAGAAACAAGAGACCCAGTACTTC. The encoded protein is CASSPSGQKQETQYF.

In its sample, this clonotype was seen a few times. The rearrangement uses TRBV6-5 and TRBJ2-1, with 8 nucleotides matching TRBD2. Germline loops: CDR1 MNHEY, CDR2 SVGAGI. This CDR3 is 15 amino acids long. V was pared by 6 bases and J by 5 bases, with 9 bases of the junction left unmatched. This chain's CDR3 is CASRPTGGPHNEQFF. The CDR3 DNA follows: TGTGCCAGCAGACCAACGGGGGGGCCCCACAATGAGCAGTTCTTC.